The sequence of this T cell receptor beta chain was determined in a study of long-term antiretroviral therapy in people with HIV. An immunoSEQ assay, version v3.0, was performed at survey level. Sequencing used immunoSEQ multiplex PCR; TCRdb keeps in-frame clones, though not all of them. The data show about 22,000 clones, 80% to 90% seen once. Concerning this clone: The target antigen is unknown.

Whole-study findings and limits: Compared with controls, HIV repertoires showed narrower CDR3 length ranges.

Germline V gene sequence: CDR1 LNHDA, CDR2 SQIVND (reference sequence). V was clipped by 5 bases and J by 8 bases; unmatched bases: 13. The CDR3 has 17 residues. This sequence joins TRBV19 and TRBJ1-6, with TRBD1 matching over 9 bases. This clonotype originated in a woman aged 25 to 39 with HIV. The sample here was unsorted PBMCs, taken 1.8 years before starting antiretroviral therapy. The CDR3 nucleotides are TGTGCCAGTAGTGCTTTTTGGACAGGGGCCCAGGATTCACCCCTCCACTTT. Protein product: CASSAFWTGAQDSPLHF.